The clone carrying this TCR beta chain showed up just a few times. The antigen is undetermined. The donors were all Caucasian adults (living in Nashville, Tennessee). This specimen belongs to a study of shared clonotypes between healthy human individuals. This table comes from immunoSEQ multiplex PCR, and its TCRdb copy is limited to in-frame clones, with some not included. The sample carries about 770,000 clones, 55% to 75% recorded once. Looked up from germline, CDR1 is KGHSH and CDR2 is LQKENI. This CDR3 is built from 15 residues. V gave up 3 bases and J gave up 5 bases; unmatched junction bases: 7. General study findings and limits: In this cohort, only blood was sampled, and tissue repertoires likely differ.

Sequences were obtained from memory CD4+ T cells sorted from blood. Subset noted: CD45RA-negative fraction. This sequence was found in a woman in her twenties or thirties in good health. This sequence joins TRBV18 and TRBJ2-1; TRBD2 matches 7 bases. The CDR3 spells CASSPAASGNNEQFF. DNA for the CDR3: TGTGCCAGCTCACCGGCCGCTAGCGGCAACAATGAGCAGTTCTTC.